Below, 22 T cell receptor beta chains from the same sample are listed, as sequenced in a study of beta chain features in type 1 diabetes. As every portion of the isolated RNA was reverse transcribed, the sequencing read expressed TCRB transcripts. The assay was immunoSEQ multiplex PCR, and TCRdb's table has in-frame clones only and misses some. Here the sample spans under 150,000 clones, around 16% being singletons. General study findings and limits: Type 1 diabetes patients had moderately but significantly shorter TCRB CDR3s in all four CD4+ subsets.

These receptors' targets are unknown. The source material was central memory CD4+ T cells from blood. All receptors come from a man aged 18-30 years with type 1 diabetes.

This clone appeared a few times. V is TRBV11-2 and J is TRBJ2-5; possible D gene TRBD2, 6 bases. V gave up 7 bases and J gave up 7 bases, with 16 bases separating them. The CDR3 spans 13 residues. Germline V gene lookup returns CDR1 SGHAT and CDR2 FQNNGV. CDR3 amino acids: CASKAGGAVTQYF. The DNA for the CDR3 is TGTGCCAGCAAGGCGGGCGGGGCCGTGACCCAGTACTTC.

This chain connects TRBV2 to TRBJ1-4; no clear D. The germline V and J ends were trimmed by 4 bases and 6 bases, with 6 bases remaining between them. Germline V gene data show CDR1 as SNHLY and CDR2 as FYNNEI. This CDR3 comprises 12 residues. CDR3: CASSVDDEKLFF. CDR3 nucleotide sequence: TGTGCCAGCAGTGTGGATGATGAAAAACTGTTTTTT.

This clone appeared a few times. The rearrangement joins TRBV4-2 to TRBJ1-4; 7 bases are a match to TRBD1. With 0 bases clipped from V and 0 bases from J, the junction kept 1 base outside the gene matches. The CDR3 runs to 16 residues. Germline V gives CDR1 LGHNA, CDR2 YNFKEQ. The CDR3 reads CASSQEGGTTNEKLFF. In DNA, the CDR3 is TGTGCCAGCAGCCAAGAAGGGGGCACAACTAATGAAAAACTGTTTTTT.

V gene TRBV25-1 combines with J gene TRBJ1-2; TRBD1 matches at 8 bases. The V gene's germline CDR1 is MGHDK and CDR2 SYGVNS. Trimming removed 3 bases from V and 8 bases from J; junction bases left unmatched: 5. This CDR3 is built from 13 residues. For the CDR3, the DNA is TGTGCCAGCAGTGATGACAGGGGAAACGGCTACACCTTC. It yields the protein CASSDDRGNGYTF.

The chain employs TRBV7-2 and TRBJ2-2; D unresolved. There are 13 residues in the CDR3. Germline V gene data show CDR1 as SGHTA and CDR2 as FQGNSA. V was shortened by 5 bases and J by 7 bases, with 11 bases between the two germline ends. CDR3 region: CASSPQPLGELFF. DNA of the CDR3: TGTGCCAGCAGCCCCCAGCCCCTCGGGGAGCTGTTTTTT.

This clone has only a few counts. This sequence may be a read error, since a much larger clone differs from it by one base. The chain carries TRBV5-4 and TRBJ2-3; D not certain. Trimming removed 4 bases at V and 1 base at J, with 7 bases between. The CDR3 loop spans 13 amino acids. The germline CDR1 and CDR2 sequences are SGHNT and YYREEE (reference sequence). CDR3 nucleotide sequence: TGTGCCAGCAGCCCCCAGGGCACAGATACGCAGTATTTT. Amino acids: CASSPQGTDTQYF. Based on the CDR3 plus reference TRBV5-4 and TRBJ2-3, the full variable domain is ETGVTQSPTHLIKTRGQQVTLRCSSQSGHNTVSWYQQALGQGPQFIFQYYREEENGRGNFPPRFSGLQFPNYSSELNVNALELDDSALYLCASSPQGTDTQYFGPGTRLTVL.

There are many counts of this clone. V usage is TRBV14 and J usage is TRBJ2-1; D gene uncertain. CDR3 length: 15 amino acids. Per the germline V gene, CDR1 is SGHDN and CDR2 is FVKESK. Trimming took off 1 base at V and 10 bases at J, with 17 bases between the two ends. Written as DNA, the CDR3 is TGTGCCAGCAGCCAAGGGCTATTACGGAGAAGGGAGCAGTTCTTC. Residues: CASSQGLLRRREQFF.

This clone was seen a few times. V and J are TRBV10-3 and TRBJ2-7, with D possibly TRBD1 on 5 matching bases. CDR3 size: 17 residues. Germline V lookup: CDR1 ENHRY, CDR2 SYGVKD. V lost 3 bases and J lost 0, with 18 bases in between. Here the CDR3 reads CAISDPTWGSPSYEQYF. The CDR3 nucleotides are TGTGCCATCAGTGATCCTACCTGGGGCAGCCCCTCCTACGAGCAGTACTTC.

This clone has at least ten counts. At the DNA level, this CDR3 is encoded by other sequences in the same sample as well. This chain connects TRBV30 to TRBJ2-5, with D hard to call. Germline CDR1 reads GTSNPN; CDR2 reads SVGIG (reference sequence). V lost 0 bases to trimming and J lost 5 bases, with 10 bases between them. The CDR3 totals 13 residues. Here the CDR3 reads CAWSVRLRETQYF. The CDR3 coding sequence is TGTGCCTGGAGTGTACGTCTTAGGGAGACCCAGTACTTC.

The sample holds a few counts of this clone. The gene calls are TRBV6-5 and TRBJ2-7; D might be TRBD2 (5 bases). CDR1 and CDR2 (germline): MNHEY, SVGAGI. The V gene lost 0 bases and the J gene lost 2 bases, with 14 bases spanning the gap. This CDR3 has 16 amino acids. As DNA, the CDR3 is TGTGCCAGCAGTTACTCGATGTCTAGCCTCACCTACGAGCAGTACTTC. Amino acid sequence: CASSYSMSSLTYEQYF.

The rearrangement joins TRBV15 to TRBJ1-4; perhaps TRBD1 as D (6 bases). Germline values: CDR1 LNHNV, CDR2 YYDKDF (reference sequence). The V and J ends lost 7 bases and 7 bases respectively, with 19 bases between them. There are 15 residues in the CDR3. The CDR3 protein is CATKQGSILSEKLFF. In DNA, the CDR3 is TGTGCCACCAAACAGGGATCGATACTTAGTGAAAAACTGTTTTTT.

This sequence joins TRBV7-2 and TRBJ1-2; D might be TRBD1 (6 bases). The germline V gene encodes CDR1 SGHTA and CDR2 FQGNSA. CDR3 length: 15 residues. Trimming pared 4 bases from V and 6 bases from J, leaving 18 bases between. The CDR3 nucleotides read TGTGCCAGCAGCTCCCCTGTCAGGGGTTCCGATGGCTACACCTTC. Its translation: CASSSPVRGSDGYTF.

The chain's CDR3 is CAWGLAGVTDTQYF. CDR3 coding DNA: TGTGCCTGGGGCCTAGCGGGAGTCACAGATACGCAGTATTTT. The rearrangement joins TRBV30 to TRBJ2-3; TRBD2 aligns across 10 bases. The CDR3 runs 14 residues. Looked up from germline, CDR1 is GTSNPN and CDR2 is SVGIG (reference sequence). V shed 5 bases and J 2 bases; nucleotides not matched to a gene: 4.

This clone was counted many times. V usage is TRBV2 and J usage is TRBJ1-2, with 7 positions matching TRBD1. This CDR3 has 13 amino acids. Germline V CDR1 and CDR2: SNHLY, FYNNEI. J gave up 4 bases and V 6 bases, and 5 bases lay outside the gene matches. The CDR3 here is CASSRDRVYGYTF. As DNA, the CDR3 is TGTGCCAGCAGCCGGGACAGAGTCTATGGCTACACCTTC.

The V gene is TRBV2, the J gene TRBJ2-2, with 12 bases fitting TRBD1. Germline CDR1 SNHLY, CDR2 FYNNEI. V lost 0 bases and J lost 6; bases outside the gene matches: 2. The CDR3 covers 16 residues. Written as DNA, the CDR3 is TGTGCCAGCAGTGAAGCAGGGACAGGGGGCGCCGGGGAGCTGTTTTTT. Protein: CASSEAGTGGAGELFF.

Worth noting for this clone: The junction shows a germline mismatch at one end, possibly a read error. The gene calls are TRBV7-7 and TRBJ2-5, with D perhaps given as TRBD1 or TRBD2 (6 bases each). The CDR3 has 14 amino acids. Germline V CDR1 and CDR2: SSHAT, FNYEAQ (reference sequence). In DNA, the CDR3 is TGTGCTAGCAGCCCATGGGGGGCAGGAGAGACCCAGTACTTC. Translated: CASSPWGAGETQYF.

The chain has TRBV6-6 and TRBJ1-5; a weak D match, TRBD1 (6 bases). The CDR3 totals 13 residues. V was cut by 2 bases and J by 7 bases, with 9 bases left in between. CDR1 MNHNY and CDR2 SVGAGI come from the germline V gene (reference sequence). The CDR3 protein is CASSYRQEQPQHF. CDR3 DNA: TGTGCCAGCAGTTACCGACAGGAACAGCCCCAGCATTTT.

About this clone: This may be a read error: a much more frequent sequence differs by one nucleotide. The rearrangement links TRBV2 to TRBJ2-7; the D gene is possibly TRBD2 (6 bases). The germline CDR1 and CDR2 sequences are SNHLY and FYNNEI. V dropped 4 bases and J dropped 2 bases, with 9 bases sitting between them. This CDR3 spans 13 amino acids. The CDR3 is CASSGGEPYEQYF. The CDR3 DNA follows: TGTGCCAGCAGTGGGGGGGAGCCCTACGAGCAGTACTTC.

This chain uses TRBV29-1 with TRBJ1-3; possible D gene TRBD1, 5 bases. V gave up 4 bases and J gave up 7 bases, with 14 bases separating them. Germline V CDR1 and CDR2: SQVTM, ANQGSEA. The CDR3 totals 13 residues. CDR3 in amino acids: CSVAYGGDNTIYF. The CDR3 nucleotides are TGCAGCGTTGCGTATGGAGGGGATAACACCATATATTTT.

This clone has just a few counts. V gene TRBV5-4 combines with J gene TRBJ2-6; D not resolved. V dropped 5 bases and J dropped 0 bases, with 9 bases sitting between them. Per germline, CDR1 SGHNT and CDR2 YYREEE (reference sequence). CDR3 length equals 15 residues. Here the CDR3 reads CASSSQSSGANVLTF. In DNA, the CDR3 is TGTGCCAGCAGTTCCCAGAGCTCTGGGGCCAACGTCCTGACTTTC. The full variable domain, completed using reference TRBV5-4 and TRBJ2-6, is ETGVTQSPTHLIKTRGQQVTLRCSSQSGHNTVSWYQQALGQGPQFIFQYYREEENGRGNFPPRFSGLQFPNYSSELNVNALELDDSALYLCASSSQSSGANVLTFGAGSRLTVL.

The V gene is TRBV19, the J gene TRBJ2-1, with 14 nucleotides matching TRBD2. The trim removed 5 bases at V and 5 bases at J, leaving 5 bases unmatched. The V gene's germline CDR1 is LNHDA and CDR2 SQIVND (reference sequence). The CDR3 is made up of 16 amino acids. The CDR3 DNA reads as TGTGCCAGTAGTGCGCCGACTAGCGGGGGGGACAATGAGCAGTTCTTC. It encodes CASSAPTSGGDNEQFF.

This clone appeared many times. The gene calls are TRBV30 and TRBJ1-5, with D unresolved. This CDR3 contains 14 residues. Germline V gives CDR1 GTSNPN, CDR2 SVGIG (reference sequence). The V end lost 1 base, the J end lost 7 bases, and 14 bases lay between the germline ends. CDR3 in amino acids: CAWSATGIGQPQHF. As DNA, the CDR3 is TGTGCCTGGAGTGCGACGGGGATCGGACAGCCCCAGCATTTT.